The entry below describes one TCR beta chain. Its antigen is undetermined. Following extraction, RNA underwent reverse transcription to cDNA, which served as the sequencing template. TCRdb's table, derived via immunoSEQ multiplex PCR, lists solely in-frame clones and lacks some. Here the sample spans more than 200,000 clones, under 70% being singletons. The data are from a study of CD8+ T cells in alopecia areata. About the research overall: Once tofacitinib had been taken for 6 to 18 months, 6 months off drug followed. The investigators scored severity in treated patients by the percentage of affected scalp area. Study-level findings and limits: Researchers reported that TCR sharing among patients proved less clear than in mice, possibly HLA-linked. Scalp clonality dropped significantly under tofacitinib, as did expanded CD8+ top-100 clones.

As to treatment: oral pan-JAK inhibitor, 5-10 mg twice daily. The CDR3 has 14 residues. Germline V CDR1 and CDR2: MGHDK, SYGVNS. The V gene lost 6 bases and the J gene lost 0 bases, with 11 bases spanning the gap. The chain couples TRBV25-1 to TRBJ1-1; D may be TRBD1 (6 bases). The origin of this receptor is a human donor with alopecia areata. The sequences come from CD4+ T cells sorted from blood, collected at roughly week 45, from a patient treated with tofacitinib. The CDR3 nucleotides are TGTGCCAGCAGACGCCCAGGGGTGAACACTGAAGCTTTCTTT. Translating gives CASRRPGVNTEAFF.